The sequence of this TCR beta chain was determined in a study of OX40 agonist ivuxolimab in advanced cancers. The method was immunoSEQ multiplex PCR; TCRdb's version includes in-frame clones alone and lacks a portion of them. The sample lists fewer than 55,000 clones, 81% occurring once. General study results and limits: Several nonresponders also turned out to have low normalized T-cell clonal expansion.

A remark on this clone: What it binds is not known.

The CDR3 runs to 18 residues. V was pared by 7 bases and J by 0 bases, with 15 bases of the junction left unmatched. The germline CDR1 and CDR2 sequences are MDHEN and SYDVKM. The V call is TRBV28, the J call TRBJ2-1, with 7 bases lining up with TRBD2. The source is an adult with an advanced solid tumor such as melanoma, head and neck, liver or kidney cancer. The starting material was CD4+ or CD8+ T cells sorted from blood, obtained in a trial of the OX40 agonist ivuxolimab. This CDR3 reads CASNKRPGGRSSYNEQFF. CDR3 in DNA: TGTGCCAGCAACAAAAGGCCGGGGGGACGAAGCTCCTACAATGAGCAGTTCTTC.